The text below deals with one T cell receptor (beta chain). Its antigen target is currently unknown. Base qualities are missing; no much larger clone stands one base away. The sample originates from a study of T cell changes during pregnancy in multiple sclerosis (dated by TCRdb to the late 2010s). As for the study more broadly: The study examined how the T cell repertoire changed over the course of pregnancy in women with multiple sclerosis.

In the germline V gene (reference sequence), CDR1 corresponds to LNHDA and CDR2 to SQIVND. The cysteine opens and the phenylalanine closes a CDR3 of 15 amino acids. Only CDR3 DNA is held: 45 bases, read in frame from base 1. V trim: 5 bases; J trim: 0 bases; unmatched bases: 6. Library generation was performed with the immunoSEQ multiplex PCR assay. Sourced from immuneACCESS, this table was stored by TCRdb with only in-frame sequences that have V and J called. A share of the clones is absent; for the studies checked, an unresolved V gene accounts for under half, and the remainder has no known explanation. Here the sample has tens of thousands of clones; roughly nine tenths occur a single time. Together, the top ten hold approximately 2.8% of the sample.

This sequence originates from a female donor with multiple sclerosis, enrolled in a pregnancy study. The sequence links TRBV19 to TRBJ2-7, and TRBD1 matches 8 of the central bases. Specimen: CD8+ T cells from peripheral blood mononuclear cells, collected before pregnancy. The DNA sequence is given as TGTGCCAGTAGTCCAAGGGGACAGGACTCCTACGAGCAGTACTTC. This encodes CASSPRGQDSYEQYF. With the rest looked up from the reference TRBV19 and TRBJ2-7 genes rather than sequenced, the full variable domain is DGGITQSPKYLFRKEGQNVTLSCEQNLNHDAMYWYRQDPGQGLRLIYYSQIVNDFQKGDIAEGYSVSREKKESFPLTVTSAQKNPTAFYLCASSPRGQDSYEQYFGPGTRLTVT.